This T cell receptor beta chain stems from a study of OX40 agonist ivuxolimab in advanced cancers. Turning to the overall study: Ivuxolimab was an agonistic, fully human IgG2 monoclonal antibody directed against OX40 (CD134), a costimulatory receptor. Intravenous ivuxolimab was administered to patients every 2 weeks at six dose levels: 0.01, 0.1, 0.3, 1.5, 3 and 10 mg/kg. Of the roughly 52 dose-escalation patients, hepatocellular carcinoma was present in approximately 20, melanoma in approximately 15, renal cell carcinoma in 9 and head and neck cancer in 9. The dose-escalation cohort was around 84% male with a mean age of around 64 years, ranging from about 23 to 85. Patients were allowed to have had prior anti-PD-1, anti-PD-L1 or anti-CTLA-4 therapy, and 30% to 40% of the dose-escalation patients had previously received checkpoint inhibitors. Partial responses were achieved by three dose-escalation patients, of whom one had hepatocellular carcinoma and two had cutaneous melanoma. Peripheral TCRbeta sequencing aimed to test whether ivuxolimab altered TCR sequence diversity and caused clonal T-cell expansion. The monotherapy dose-escalation portion (N ≈ 52 patients) of the phase I ivuxolimab trial is reported in the paper. Paper-wide results and their limitations: In the 0.1-3.0 mg/kg groups, partial responders had among the lowest normalized peripheral clonal expansion, particularly in CD8+ T cells. Low levels of normalized T-cell clonal expansion were also seen in some patients who did not respond. After ivuxolimab, more expanded clones were found on average in CD8+ T cells than in CD4+ T cells. The antigen specificity of the clonally expanded peripheral T cells was not determined. At doses from 0.1 to 3.0 mg/kg, clonal expansion was seen in both CD4+ and CD8+ blood T cells between baseline and week 6.

Regarding this clone: The antigen it recognizes is unknown. The sample holds no much larger clone one base away, and base qualities are not on file.

The trial excluded patients who had a history of autoimmune disease or were on systemic immunosuppression. Peripheral blood for TCR sequencing was collected from all dose cohorts at baseline, on cycle 4 day 1, and on cycle 7 day 1. Samples came from an open-label, multicenter, first-in-human phase I dose-escalation trial of ivuxolimab. Adults with locally advanced or metastatic melanoma, renal cell, hepatocellular, or head and neck squamous cell carcinoma were enrolled in the trial. Before TCR sequencing, CD4+ and CD8+ T cells were separately sorted from peripheral blood. Taken from cysteine to phenylalanine, the CDR3 has 12 residues. The CDR3 DNA has 36 bases and is translated from base 1. V sheds 1 base and J sheds 11 bases, leaving 11 bases between their ends. CDR1 MNHNS and CDR2 SASEGT are derived from the germline V gene. To sequence the TCRbeta CDR3 region, genomic DNA was isolated from the sorted cells. The immunoSEQ Assay was used for sequencing of TCRbeta CDR3 regions. In TCRdb, the immuneACCESS table is reduced to in-frame sequences with V and J assigned. These tables do not hold every clone; where another copy was compared, an unresolved V gene accounts for under half, and the others remain unexplained. Counted in this sample were about 72,000 clones; roughly 80% of them appeared once. The top ten hold 5% of the sample.

The rearranged segments are TRBV6-1 and TRBJ1-1, with a weak D call of TRBD1 (5 bases match). The clonotype comes from an adult with an advanced solid tumor such as melanoma, head and neck, liver or kidney cancer. Sequencing used CD4+ or CD8+ T cells sorted from blood, obtained in a trial of the OX40 agonist ivuxolimab. Read as DNA, the sequence is TGTGCCAGCAGTGAAGTCGCAGGGTATGCTTTCTTT. Translated, this gives CASSEVAGYAFF.